This T cell receptor beta chain appears in the sequencing data of a study of Tregs in tolerant kidney transplant recipients. Notes on the study in general: Few patients were studied, so findings need validation in larger groups.

Concerning this clone: What it recognizes is unknown.

Assay: immunoSEQ multiplex PCR; the TCRdb copy retains only in-frame clones and omits some. Of 90,000 to 130,000 clones listed, around 91% are singletons. In germline, CDR1 is MNHNS, CDR2 SASEGT. The CDR3 length is 15 residues. The trim removed 5 bases at V and 0 bases at J, leaving 6 bases unmatched. Unstimulated regulatory T cells (CD4+CD25+CD127-), CD4+CD25- non-regulatory cells, CD4 and CD8 cells were FACS-sorted from thawed PBMCs. The chain has TRBV6-1 and TRBJ2-7, with 8 bases lining up with TRBD2. This receptor was identified in a human donor who received a combined kidney and bone marrow transplant. Material: CD4+ T cells from blood, obtained before the transplant. CDR3: CASSRGGVSSYEQYF. The CDR3 bases are TGTGCCAGCAGTCGGGGGGGGGTAAGCTCCTACGAGCAGTACTTC.